This T cell receptor (beta chain) was profiled in a study of OX40 agonist ivuxolimab in advanced cancers. The ends were cut back, 3 bases at V and 8 bases at J, with 16 bases in the middle. The CDR3 is made up of 13 amino acids. The V gene's germline CDR1 is SQVTM and CDR2 ANQGSEA. Assay: immunoSEQ multiplex PCR; the TCRdb copy retains only in-frame clones and omits some. Altogether about 80,000 clones are present, about nine tenths being singletons, with the ten largest covering roughly 0.3%. The chain is built from TRBV29-1 and TRBJ1-2; D unclear. Sequencing used CD4+ or CD8+ T cells sorted from blood, obtained in a trial of the OX40 agonist ivuxolimab. This clonotype was obtained from an adult with an advanced solid tumor such as melanoma, head and neck, liver or kidney cancer. CDR3 region: CSVEGIVDRGYTF. The CDR3 nucleotides read TGCAGCGTTGAGGGTATAGTAGATAGGGGCTACACCTTC.